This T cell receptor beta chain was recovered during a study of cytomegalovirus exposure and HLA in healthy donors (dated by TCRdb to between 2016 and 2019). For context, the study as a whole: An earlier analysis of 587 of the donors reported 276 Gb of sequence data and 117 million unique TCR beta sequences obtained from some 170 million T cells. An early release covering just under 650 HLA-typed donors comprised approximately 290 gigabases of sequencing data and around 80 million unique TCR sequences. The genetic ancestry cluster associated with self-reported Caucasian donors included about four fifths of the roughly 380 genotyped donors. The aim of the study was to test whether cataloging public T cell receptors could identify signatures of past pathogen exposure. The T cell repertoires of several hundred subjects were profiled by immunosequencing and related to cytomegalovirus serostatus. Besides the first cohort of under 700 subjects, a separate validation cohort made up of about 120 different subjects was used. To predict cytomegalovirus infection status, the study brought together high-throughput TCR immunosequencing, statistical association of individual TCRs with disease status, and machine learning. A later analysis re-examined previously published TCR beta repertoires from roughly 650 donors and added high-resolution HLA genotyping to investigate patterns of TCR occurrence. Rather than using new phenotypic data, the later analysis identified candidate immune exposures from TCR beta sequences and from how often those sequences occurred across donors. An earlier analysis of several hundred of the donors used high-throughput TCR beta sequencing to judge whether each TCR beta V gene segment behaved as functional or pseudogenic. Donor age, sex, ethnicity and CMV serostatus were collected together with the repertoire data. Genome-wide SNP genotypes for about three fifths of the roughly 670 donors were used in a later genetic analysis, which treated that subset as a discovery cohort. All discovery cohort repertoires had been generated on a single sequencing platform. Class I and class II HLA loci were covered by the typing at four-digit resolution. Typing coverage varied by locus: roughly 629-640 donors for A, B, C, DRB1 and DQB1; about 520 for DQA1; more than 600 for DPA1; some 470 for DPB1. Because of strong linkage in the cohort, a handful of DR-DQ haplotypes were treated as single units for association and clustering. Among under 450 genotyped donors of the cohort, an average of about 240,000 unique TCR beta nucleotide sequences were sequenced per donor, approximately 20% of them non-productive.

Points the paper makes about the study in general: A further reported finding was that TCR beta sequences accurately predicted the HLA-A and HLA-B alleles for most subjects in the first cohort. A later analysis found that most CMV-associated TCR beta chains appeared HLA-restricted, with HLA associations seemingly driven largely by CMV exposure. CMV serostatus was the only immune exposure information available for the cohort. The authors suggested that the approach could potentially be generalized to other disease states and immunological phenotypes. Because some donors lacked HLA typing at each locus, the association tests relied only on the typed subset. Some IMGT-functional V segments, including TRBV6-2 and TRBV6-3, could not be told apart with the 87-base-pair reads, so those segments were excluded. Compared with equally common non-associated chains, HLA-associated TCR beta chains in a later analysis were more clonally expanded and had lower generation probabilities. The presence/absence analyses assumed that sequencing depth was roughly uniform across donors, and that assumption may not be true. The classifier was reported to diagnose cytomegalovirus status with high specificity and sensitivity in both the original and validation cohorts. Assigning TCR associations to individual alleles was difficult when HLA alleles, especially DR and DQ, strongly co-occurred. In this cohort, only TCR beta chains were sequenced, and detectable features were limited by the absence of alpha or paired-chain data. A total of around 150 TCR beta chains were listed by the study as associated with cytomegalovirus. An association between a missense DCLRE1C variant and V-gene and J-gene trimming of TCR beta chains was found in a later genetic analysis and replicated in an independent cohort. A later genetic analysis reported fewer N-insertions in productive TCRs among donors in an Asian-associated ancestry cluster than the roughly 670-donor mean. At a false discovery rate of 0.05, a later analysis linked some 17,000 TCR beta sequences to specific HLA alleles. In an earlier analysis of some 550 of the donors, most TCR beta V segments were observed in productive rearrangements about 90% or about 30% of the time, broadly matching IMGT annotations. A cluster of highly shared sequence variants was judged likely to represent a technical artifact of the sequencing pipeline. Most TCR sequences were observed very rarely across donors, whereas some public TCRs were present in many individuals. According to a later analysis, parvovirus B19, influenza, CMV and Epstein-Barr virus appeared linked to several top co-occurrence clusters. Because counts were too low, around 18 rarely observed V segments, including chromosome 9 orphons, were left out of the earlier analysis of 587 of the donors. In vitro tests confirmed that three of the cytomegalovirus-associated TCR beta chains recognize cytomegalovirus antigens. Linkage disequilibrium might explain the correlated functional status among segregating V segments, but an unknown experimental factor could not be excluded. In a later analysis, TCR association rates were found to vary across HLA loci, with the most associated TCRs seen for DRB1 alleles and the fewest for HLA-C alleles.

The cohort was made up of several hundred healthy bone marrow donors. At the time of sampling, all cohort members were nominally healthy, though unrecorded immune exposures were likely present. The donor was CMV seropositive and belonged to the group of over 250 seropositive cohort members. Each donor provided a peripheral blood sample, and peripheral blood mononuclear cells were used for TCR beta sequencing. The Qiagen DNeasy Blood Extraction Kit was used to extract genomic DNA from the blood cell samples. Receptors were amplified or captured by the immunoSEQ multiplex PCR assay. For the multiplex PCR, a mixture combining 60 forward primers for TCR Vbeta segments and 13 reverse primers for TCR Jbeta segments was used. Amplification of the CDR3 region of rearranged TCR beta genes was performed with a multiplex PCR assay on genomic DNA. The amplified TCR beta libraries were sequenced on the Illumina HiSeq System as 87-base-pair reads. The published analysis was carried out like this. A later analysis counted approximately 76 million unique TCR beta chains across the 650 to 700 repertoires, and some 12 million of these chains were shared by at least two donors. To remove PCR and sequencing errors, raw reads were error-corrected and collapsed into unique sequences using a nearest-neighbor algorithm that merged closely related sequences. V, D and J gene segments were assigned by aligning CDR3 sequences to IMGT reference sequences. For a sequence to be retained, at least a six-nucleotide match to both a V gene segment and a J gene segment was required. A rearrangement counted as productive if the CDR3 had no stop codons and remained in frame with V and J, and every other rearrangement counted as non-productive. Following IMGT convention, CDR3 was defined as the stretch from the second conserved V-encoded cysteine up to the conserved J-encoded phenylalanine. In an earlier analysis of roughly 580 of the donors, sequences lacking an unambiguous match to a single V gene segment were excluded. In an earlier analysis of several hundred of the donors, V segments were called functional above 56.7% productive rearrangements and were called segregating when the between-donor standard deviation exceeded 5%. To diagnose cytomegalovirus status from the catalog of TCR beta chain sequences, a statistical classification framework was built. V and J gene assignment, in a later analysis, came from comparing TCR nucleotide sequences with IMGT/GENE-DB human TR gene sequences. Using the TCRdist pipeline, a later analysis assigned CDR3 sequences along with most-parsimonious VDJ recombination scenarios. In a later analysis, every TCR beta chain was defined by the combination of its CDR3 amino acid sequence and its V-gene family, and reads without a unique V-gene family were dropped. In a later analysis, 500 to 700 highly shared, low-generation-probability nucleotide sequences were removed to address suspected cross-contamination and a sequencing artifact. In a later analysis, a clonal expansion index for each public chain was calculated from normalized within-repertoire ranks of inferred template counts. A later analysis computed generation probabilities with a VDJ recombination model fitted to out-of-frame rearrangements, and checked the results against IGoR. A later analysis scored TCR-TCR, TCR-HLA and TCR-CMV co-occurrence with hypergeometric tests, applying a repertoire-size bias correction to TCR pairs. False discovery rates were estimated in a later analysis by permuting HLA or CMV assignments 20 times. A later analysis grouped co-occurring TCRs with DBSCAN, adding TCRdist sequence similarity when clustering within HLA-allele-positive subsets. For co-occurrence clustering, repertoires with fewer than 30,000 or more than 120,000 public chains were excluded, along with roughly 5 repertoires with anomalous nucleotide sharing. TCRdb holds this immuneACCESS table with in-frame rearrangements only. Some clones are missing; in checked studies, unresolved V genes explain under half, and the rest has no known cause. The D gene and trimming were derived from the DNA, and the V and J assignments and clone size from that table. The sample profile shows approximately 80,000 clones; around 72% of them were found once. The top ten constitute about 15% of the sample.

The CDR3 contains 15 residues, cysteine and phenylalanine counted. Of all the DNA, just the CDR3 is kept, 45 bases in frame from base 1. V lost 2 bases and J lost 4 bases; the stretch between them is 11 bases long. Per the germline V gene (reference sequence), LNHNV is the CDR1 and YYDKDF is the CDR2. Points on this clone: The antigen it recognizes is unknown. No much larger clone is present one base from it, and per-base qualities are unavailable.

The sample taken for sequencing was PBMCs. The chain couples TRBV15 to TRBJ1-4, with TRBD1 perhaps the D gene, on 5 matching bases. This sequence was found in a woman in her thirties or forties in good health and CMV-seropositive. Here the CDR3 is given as CATSRSDRLNEKLFF. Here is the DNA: TGTGCCACCAGCAGATCTGACAGACTTAATGAAAAACTGTTTTTT.